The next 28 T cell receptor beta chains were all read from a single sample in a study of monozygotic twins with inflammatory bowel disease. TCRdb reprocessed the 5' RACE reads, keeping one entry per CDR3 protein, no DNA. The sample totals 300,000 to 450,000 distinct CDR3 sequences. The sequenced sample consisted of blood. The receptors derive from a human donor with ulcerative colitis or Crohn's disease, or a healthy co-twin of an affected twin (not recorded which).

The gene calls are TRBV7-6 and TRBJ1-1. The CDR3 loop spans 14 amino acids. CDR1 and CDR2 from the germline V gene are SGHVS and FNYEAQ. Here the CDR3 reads CASSAGLLNTEAFF.

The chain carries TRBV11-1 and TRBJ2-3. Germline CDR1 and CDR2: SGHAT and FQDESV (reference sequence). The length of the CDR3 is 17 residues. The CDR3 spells CASSLAYRSFEADTQYF.

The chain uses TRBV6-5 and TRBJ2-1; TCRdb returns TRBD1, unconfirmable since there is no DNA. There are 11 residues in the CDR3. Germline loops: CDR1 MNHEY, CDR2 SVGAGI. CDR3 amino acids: CASGQGNEQFF.

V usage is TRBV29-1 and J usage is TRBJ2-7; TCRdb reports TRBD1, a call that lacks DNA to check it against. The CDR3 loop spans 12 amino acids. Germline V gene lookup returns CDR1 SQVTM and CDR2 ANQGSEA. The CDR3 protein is CSVRATAYEQYF.

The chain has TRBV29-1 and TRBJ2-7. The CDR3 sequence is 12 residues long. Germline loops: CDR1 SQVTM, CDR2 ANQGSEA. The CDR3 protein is CSVADVAYEQYF.

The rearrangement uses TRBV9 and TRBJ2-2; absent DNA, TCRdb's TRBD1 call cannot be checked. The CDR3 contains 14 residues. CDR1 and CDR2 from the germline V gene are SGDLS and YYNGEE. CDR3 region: CASSVVGAAGELFF.

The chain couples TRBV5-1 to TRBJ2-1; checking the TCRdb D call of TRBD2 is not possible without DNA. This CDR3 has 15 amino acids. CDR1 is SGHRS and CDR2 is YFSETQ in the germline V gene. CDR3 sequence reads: CASSLSGGNLNEQFF.

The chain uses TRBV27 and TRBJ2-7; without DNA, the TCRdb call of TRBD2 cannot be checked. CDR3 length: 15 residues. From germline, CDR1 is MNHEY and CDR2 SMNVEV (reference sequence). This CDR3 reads CASSVAGGLSYEQYF.

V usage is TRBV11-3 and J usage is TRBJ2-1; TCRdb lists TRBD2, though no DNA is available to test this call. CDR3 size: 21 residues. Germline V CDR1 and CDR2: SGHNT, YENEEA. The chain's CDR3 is CASSLGGARTSGVGSYNEQFF. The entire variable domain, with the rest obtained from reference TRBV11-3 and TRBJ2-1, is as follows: EAGVVQSPRYKIIEKKQPVAFWCNPISGHNTLYWYLQNLGQGPELLIRYENEEAVDDSQLPKDRFSAERLKGVDSTLKIQPAELGDSAVYLCASSLGGARTSGVGSYNEQFFGPGTRLTVL.

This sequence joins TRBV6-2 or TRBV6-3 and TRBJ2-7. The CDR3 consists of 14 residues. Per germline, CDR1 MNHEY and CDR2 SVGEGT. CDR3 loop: CASSYATMYYEQYF.

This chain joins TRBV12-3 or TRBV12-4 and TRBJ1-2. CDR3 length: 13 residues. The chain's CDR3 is CASSLAGLYGYTF.

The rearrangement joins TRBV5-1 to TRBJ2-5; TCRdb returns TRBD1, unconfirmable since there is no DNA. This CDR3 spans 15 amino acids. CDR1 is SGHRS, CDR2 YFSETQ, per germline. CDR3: CASSLVGGTQETQYF. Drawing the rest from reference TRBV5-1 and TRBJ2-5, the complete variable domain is KAGVTQTPRYLIKTRGQQVTLSCSPISGHRSVSWYQQTPGQGLQFLFEYFSETQRNKGNFPGRFSGRQFSNSRSEMNVSTLELGDSALYLCASSLVGGTQETQYFGPGTRLLVL.

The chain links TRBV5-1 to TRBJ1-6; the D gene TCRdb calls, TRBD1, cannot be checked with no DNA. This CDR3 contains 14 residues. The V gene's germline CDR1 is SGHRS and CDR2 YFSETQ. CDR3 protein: CASSLTGRNSPLHF.

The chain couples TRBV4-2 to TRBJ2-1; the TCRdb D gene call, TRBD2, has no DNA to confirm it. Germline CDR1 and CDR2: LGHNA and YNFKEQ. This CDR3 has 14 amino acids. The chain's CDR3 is CASSPGRLNNEQFF.

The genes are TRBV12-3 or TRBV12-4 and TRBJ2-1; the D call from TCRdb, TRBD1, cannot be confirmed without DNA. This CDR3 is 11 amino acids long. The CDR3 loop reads CASSFRGQQFF.

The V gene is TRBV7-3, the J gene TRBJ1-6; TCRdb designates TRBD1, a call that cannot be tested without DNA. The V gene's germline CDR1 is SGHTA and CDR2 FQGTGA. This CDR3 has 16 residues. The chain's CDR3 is CASSSSARTVRAPLHF.

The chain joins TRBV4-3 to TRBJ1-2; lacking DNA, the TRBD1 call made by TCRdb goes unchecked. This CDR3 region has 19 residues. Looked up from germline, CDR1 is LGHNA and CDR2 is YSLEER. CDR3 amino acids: CASSQVSGTAELANYGYTF.

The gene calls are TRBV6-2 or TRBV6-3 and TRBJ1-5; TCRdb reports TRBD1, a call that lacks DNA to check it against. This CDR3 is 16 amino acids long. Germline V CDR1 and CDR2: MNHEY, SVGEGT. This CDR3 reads CASSPYSQGAGQPQHF.

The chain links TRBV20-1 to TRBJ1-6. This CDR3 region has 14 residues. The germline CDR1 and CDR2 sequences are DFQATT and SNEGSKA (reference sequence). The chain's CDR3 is CSANPSSYNSPLHF.

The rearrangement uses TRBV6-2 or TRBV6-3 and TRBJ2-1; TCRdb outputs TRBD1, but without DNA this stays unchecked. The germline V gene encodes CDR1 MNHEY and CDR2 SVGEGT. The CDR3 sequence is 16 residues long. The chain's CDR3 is CASSYATGSAYNEQFF.

CDR3 sequence: CASSENRDRDYEQYF. The genes are TRBV2 and TRBJ2-7; TCRdb's D call of TRBD1 is untestable without DNA. CDR3 length equals 15 residues. Germline CDR1 is SNHLY and CDR2 is FYNNEI.

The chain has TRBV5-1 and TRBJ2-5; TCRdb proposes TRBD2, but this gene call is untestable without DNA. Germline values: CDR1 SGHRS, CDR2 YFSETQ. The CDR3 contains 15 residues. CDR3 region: CASSSTSGVTKTQYF.

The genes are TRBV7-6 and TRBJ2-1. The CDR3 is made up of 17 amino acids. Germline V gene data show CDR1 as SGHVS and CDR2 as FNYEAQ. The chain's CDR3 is CASSLEGTASSYNEQFF.

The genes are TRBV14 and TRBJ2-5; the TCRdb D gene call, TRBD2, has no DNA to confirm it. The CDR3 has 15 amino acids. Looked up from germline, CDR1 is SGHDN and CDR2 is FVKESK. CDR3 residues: CASSHDIAGRETQYF.

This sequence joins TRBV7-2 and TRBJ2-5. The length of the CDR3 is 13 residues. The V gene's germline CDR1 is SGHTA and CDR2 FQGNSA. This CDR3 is CASRPRVRETQYF.

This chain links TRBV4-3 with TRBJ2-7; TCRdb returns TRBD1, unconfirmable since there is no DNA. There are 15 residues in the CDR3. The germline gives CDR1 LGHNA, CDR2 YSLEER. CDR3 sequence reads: CASSQDRDRSYEQYF.

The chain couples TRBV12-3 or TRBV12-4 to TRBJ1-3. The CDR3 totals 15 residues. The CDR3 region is CASNLGQSSGNTIYF.

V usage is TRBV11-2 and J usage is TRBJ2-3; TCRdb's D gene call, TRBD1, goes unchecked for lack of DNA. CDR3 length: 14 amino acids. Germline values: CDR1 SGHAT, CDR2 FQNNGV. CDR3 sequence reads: CASSLLTGSDTQYF.